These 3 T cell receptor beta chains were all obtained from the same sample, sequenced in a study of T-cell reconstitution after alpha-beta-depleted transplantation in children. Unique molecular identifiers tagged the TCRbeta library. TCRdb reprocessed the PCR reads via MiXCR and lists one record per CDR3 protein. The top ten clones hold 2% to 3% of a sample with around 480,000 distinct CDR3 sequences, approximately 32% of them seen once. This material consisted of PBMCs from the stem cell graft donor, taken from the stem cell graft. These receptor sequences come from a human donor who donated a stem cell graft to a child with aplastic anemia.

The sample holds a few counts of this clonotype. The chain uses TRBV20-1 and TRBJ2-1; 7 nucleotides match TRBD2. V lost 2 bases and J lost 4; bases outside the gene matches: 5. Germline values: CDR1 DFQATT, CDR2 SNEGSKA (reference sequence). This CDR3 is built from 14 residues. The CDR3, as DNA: TGCAGTGCTAGAATGTCTAGCGGATACAATGAGCAGTTCTTC. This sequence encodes CSARMSSGYNEQFF.

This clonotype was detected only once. Here the CDR3 reads CASARTGKQETQYF. The CDR3 DNA reads as TGTGCTAGTGCCCGGACAGGGAAACAAGAGACCCAGTACTTC. This sequence joins TRBV12-5 and TRBJ2-5; 8 bases fit TRBD1. This CDR3 region has 14 residues. V was pared by 7 bases and J by 2 bases, with 6 bases of the junction left unmatched. The V gene's germline CDR1 is LGHNT and CDR2 FRNRAP.

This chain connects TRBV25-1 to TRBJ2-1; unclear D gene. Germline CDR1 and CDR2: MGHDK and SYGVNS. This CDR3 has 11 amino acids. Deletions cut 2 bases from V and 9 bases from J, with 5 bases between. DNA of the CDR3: TGTGCCAGCAGTGAACTCAGTGAGCAGTTCTTC. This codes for CASSELSEQFF.